What follows are 29 T cell receptor beta chains derived from one specimen sequenced in a study of blood T cell repertoires in COVID-19 (dated by TCRdb to about 2020). The library was obtained by the immunoSEQ multiplex PCR assay. The immuneACCESS repertoire file appears here via TCRdb, limited to in-frame rearrangements. These files lack a portion of the clones; in checked studies, under half of the deficit traces to unresolved V genes, and the cause of the others is not known. This sample gives over 200,000 clones in total; 87% of them show up just once. The ten top clones hold approximately 10% of the sample. Material: PBMCs or T cells enriched from blood (not recorded which). The receptors here all came from a man aged 25-45 years who had recovered from COVID-19.

This clone came up once. CDR3 nucleotides: TGTGCCAGTAGTCCTACCACAGGGCCCAGGCAGCCCCAGCATTTT. Amino acids: CASSPTTGPRQPQHF. The V and J genes are TRBV19 and TRBJ1-5, with D maybe TRBD1 (6 bases). The CDR3 is 15 amino acids. CDR1 is LNHDA, CDR2 SQIVND, per germline (reference sequence). Trimming stripped 5 bases from V and 7 bases from J, with 18 bases between.

V usage is TRBV5-4 and J usage is TRBJ2-3, with TRBD2 identical over 11 bases. The CDR3 spans 15 residues. The V and J ends lost 5 bases and 3 bases, in that order; junction bases with no gene match: 5. Germline V gives CDR1 SGHNT, CDR2 YYREEE (reference sequence). The CDR3 reads CASRLAGGRTDTQYF. CDR3 bases: TGTGCCAGCAGGCTAGCGGGAGGAAGAACAGATACGCAGTATTTT.

J is TRBJ2-7 and V is TRBV28; D possibly corresponds to TRBD2 (6 bases). Germline CDR1 reads MDHEN; CDR2 reads SYDVKM. CDR3 length: 12 residues. Trimming left V 6 bases short and J 1 base short, with 7 bases between. CDR3 nucleotide sequence: TGTGCCAGCAGCGGGGGTTCCTACGAGCAGTACTTC. The encoded protein is CASSGGSYEQYF. Combining the CDR3 with reference TRBV28 and TRBJ2-7 gives the whole variable domain DVKVTQSSRYLVKRTGEKVFLECVQDMDHENMFWYRQDPGLGLRLIYFSYDVKMKEKGDIPEGYSVSREKKERFSLILESASTNQTSMYLCASSGGSYEQYFGPGTRLTVT.

V usage is TRBV5-4 and J usage is TRBJ1-4; tentatively, D is TRBD1 (6 bases). Trimming shortened V by 4 bases and J by 5 bases, and 18 bases separated the two germline ends. This CDR3 has 16 residues. From germline, CDR1 is SGHNT and CDR2 YYREEE (reference sequence). The CDR3: CASSAPIGGDNEKLFF. As DNA, the CDR3 is TGTGCCAGCAGCGCCCCAATAGGGGGAGACAATGAAAAACTGTTTTTT.

This chain uses TRBV3-1 (or the pseudogene TRBV3-2) with TRBJ2-1; 10 bases line up with TRBD1. J lost 1 base, V lost 4 bases, and 4 bases had no gene match. The CDR3 runs to 16 residues. Germline CDR1 and CDR2: LGHDT and YNNKEL (reference sequence). CDR3 sequence: CASSPRDRGSYNEQFF. The CDR3 DNA is TGTGCCAGCAGCCCCCGGGACAGGGGTTCCTACAATGAGCAGTTCTTC.

The rearrangement links TRBV11-2 to TRBJ1-1; a weak D match, TRBD1 (5 bases). The CDR3 totals 13 residues. Trimming shortened V by 5 bases and J by 1 base, and 8 bases separated the two germline ends. Germline loops: CDR1 SGHAT, CDR2 FQNNGV. The CDR3 region has the DNA TGTGCCAGCAGCCTACAGGAGAACACTGAAGCTTTCTTT. Residues: CASSLQENTEAFF.

V is TRBV5-1 and J is TRBJ2-7; 8 bases line up with TRBD2. The CDR3 consists of 13 residues. The J segment lost 2 bases and the V segment lost 3 bases, leaving 1 base of the junction unmatched. CDR1 is SGHRS and CDR2 is YFSETQ in the germline V gene. The chain's CDR3 is CASSSGLAYEQYF. DNA for the CDR3: TGCGCCAGCAGCTCGGGACTAGCCTACGAGCAGTACTTC.

The rearrangement joins TRBV6-2 or TRBV6-3 to TRBJ1-2; possible D gene TRBD1, 6 bases. Trimming took off 2 bases at V and 9 bases at J, with 19 bases between the two ends. CDR3 length: 15 amino acids. Germline V lookup: CDR1 MNHEY, CDR2 SVGEGT. CDR3 nucleotides: TGTGCCAGCAGTTACCCACAGGGCACCCGCCTCAGCTACACCTTC. It yields the protein CASSYPQGTRLSYTF.

The chain links TRBV28 to TRBJ2-7; 10 nucleotides line up with TRBD1. The V gene's germline CDR1 is MDHEN and CDR2 SYDVKM. The CDR3 contains 16 residues. The trim removed 2 bases at V and 5 bases at J, leaving 9 bases unmatched. Here the CDR3 DNA reads TGTGCCAGCAGTTTAGGGATCGACAGGGGGCCTCACGAGCAGTACTTC. As protein: CASSLGIDRGPHEQYF. The whole variable domain, filled in from reference TRBV28 and TRBJ2-7, reads DVKVTQSSRYLVKRTGEKVFLECVQDMDHENMFWYRQDPGLGLRLIYFSYDVKMKEKGDIPEGYSVSREKKERFSLILESASTNQTSMYLCASSLGIDRGPHEQYFGPGTRLTVT.

The rearrangement uses TRBV19 and TRBJ1-1; perhaps TRBD1 as D (5 bases). The CDR3 runs to 19 residues. In germline, CDR1 is LNHDA, CDR2 SQIVND (reference sequence). The V end was cut by 5 bases, the J end by 1 base, with 26 bases between. CDR3 sequence: CASSPGRRQLSSGNTEAFF. CDR3 sequence (DNA): TGTGCCAGTAGTCCCGGTCGGCGACAGCTCTCCTCTGGGAACACTGAAGCTTTCTTT.

The V gene is TRBV5-5, the J gene TRBJ1-6, with TRBD1 identical over 11 bases. Germline CDR1 SGHKS, CDR2 YYEKEE (reference sequence). Trimming at V came to 3 bases and at J to 9 bases, leaving 5 bases not matched to a gene. The CDR3 spans 15 residues. The CDR3 is CASSSGQGAFSPLHF. CDR3 coding DNA: TGTGCCAGCAGCTCTGGACAGGGGGCGTTTTCACCCCTCCACTTT.

This chain uses TRBV7-8 with TRBJ2-1, with TRBD2 as a possible D gene (6 bases). The CDR3 consists of 16 residues. Trimming left V 1 base short and J 6 bases short, with 16 bases between. The germline gives CDR1 SGHVS, CDR2 FQNEAQ. The CDR3 nucleotides are TGTGCCAGCAGCTTAGATCGGGGGACGTCACGCAATGAGCAGTTCTTC. Translation gives CASSLDRGTSRNEQFF.

The chain carries TRBV19 and TRBJ2-7; D possibly corresponds to TRBD1 (8 bases). The CDR3 has 16 residues. V was clipped by 4 bases and J by 1 base, with 17 bases between them. Germline CDR1 reads LNHDA; CDR2 reads SQIVND (reference sequence). Here the CDR3 reads CASSRSTGGASYEQYF. Here the CDR3 DNA reads TGTGCCAGTAGTAGGTCAACAGGGGGGGCGTCCTACGAGCAGTACTTC.

This chain joins TRBV4-3 and TRBJ2-6; maybe TRBD2 (5 bases). The CDR3 is made up of 16 amino acids. Germline loops: CDR1 LGHNA, CDR2 YSLEER. The ends were cut back, 4 bases at V and 0 bases at J, with 10 bases in the middle. Here the CDR3 DNA reads TGCGCCAGCAGCCGAGGAGGAAGCTCTGGGGCCAACGTCCTGACTTTC. Its protein is CASSRGGSSGANVLTF.

This chain connects TRBV5-1 to TRBJ2-1; perhaps TRBD2 as D (5 bases). Deletions cut 4 bases from V and 0 bases from J, with 11 bases between. Per germline, CDR1 SGHRS and CDR2 YFSETQ. The CDR3 has 15 amino acids. The CDR3 is CASSDVGSSYNEQFF. The DNA for the CDR3 is TGCGCCAGCAGCGACGTTGGGAGCTCCTACAATGAGCAGTTCTTC.

The chain couples TRBV25-1 to TRBJ1-1, with D possibly matching TRBD1 (5 bases). The CDR3 contains 18 residues. The ends were cut back, 2 bases at V and 3 bases at J, with 22 bases in the middle. Germline V lookup: CDR1 MGHDK, CDR2 SYGVNS. The CDR3 is CASSENRRRDARYTEAFF. DNA for the CDR3: TGTGCCAGCAGTGAAAATAGGAGGAGGGACGCTCGGTACACTGAAGCTTTCTTT. The variable domain in full, completed from reference TRBV25-1 and TRBJ1-1, reads EADIYQTPRYLVIGTGKKITLECSQTMGHDKMYWYQQDPGMELHLIHYSYGVNSTEKGDLSSESTVSRIRTEHFPLTLESARPSHTSQYLCASSENRRRDARYTEAFFGQGTRLTVV.

The chain employs TRBV5-1 and TRBJ2-3, with D possibly being TRBD2 (6 bases). With 6 bases removed from V and 0 bases from J, the gap between germline ends came to 11 bases. The CDR3 spans 14 residues. The germline V gene encodes CDR1 SGHRS and CDR2 YFSETQ. The CDR3 reads CASTGGVSTDTQYF. As DNA, the CDR3 is TGCGCCAGCACCGGCGGGGTCAGCACAGATACGCAGTATTTT. Full variable domain (remainder filled in from reference TRBV5-1 and TRBJ2-3): KAGVTQTPRYLIKTRGQQVTLSCSPISGHRSVSWYQQTPGQGLQFLFEYFSETQRNKGNFPGRFSGRQFSNSRSEMNVSTLELGDSALYLCASTGGVSTDTQYFGPGTRLTVL.

This clone was counted a single time. V is TRBV19 and J is TRBJ2-7, with a possible D match to TRBD2 (5 bases). The V end lost 8 bases, the J end lost 4 bases, and 15 bases lay between the germline ends. This CDR3 is built from 13 residues. Germline loops: CDR1 LNHDA, CDR2 SQIVND (reference sequence). The CDR3 sequence: CASSSGDVYEQYF. CDR3 DNA: TGTGCCAGTTCCTCCGGGGATGTTTACGAGCAGTACTTC.

The chain employs TRBV4-3 and TRBJ1-5; D unresolved. Looked up from germline, CDR1 is LGHNA and CDR2 is YSLEER. The CDR3 totals 15 residues. V was trimmed by 4 bases and J by 6 bases, leaving 16 bases between them. CDR3 nucleotide sequence: TGCGCCAGCAGCCCGAACCCGGGATTTGTTCAGCCCCAGCATTTT. Amino acids: CASSPNPGFVQPQHF.

This clone has only one observation. The CDR3 protein is CASSQTGTGYSPLHF. CDR3 DNA: TGTGCCAGCAGCCAAACCGGGACAGGGTATTCACCCCTCCACTTT. This chain joins TRBV5-6 and TRBJ1-6; 9 positions agree with TRBD1. This CDR3 is built from 15 residues. J lost 8 bases, V lost 4 bases, and 7 bases had no gene match. Germline loops: CDR1 SGHDT, CDR2 YYEEEE.

This clone was observed a single time. The genes are TRBV10-2 and TRBJ2-7; 10 nucleotides match TRBD1. The ends lost 10 bases at V and 5 bases at J; junction bases unmatched: 11. The CDR3 runs 14 residues. CDR1 is WSHSY, CDR2 SAAADI, per germline. CDR3 region: CAIQTGGDSHEQYF. Here the CDR3 DNA reads TGCGCCATCCAGACAGGGGGCGATAGCCACGAGCAGTACTTC.

The V gene is TRBV7-3, the J gene TRBJ2-1; D is perhaps TRBD2 (6 bases). Germline CDR1 reads SGHTA; CDR2 reads FQGTGA. V was pared by 1 base and J by 6 bases, with 7 bases between. This CDR3 contains 13 residues. CDR3 DNA sequence: TGTGCCAGCAGCTTAAGGGGGGTCAATGAGCAGTTCTTC. Amino acid sequence: CASSLRGVNEQFF.

The chain employs TRBV15 and TRBJ2-3; 13 bases match TRBD2. This CDR3 contains 17 residues. CDR1 and CDR2 (germline): LNHNV, YYDKDF (reference sequence). Unmatched junction bases numbered 8, after V lost 3 bases and J lost 5 bases. CDR3 DNA sequence: TGTGCCACCAGCAGGGATCGGGGACTAGCGGGAAGAGATACGCAGTATTTT. Encoded protein: CATSRDRGLAGRDTQYF.

V is TRBV28 and J is TRBJ1-2; 8 bases match TRBD1. The CDR3 runs 13 residues. Trimming at V came to 5 bases and at J to 5 bases, leaving 4 bases not matched to a gene. From germline, CDR1 is MDHEN and CDR2 SYDVKM. The CDR3 protein is CASSEDRVYGYTF. CDR3 coding DNA: TGTGCCAGCAGTGAGGACAGGGTTTATGGCTACACCTTC.

The chain uses TRBV9 and TRBJ1-3; D uncertain. The V end lost 0 bases, the J end lost 2 bases, and 9 bases lay between the germline ends. The CDR3 contains 15 residues. Germline values: CDR1 SGDLS, CDR2 YYNGEE. The CDR3, as DNA: TGTGCCAGCAGCGTAGGATCTATCGCTGGAAACACCATATATTTT. Amino acids: CASSVGSIAGNTIYF.

The V gene is TRBV7-9, the J gene TRBJ2-3, with D perhaps TRBD1 (6 bases). Trimming took 1 base from V and 2 from J, leaving 16 bases between them. CDR3 size: 17 residues. The germline V gene has CDR1 SEHNR and CDR2 FQNEAQ (reference sequence). This CDR3 is CASSLGTDTGFTDTQYF. In nucleotides, the CDR3 is TGTGCCAGCAGCTTAGGGACTGATACAGGGTTCACAGATACGCAGTATTTT. Drawing the rest from reference TRBV7-9 and TRBJ2-3, the complete variable domain is DTGVSQNPRHKITKRGQNVTFRCDPISEHNRLYWYRQTLGQGPEFLTYFQNEAQLEKSRLLSDRFSAERPKGSFSTLEIQRTEQGDSAMYLCASSLGTDTGFTDTQYFGPGTRLTVL.

This clone has a count of ten or more. The V gene is TRBV21-1, the J gene TRBJ2-5; the D call TRBD2 from the table was never checked on the DNA. TRBV21-1 is recorded as a pseudogene. CDR3 length: 13 residues. CDR3 sequence (DNA): TGTGCCAGCAGCAAGGGACTAGCCGAGACCCAGTACTTC. It translates to CASSKGLAETQYF.

V is TRBV29-1 and J is TRBJ2-2; the match to TRBD1 covers 9 bases. The CDR3 contains 12 residues. V shed 7 bases, J shed 7 bases, and the junction held 4 bases outside the gene matches. Germline assignment: CDR1 SQVTM and CDR2 ANQGSEA. The DNA for the CDR3 is TGCAGCGCACAGGGGGCGGGCGGGGAGCTGTTTTTT. Encoded protein: CSAQGAGGELFF.

The chain couples TRBV5-4 to TRBJ2-7, with D tentatively TRBD1 (5 bases). The CDR3 covers 15 residues. CDR1 SGHNT and CDR2 YYREEE come from the germline V gene (reference sequence). V shed 0 bases and J shed 4 bases, with 14 bases lying between them. The chain's CDR3 is CASSLDPQGQYEQYF. The CDR3 nucleotides read TGTGCCAGCAGCTTGGATCCCCAGGGCCAGTACGAGCAGTACTTC.